This section outlines one T cell receptor (beta chain) sequence together with its context. This sample is part of a study of blood T cell repertoires in COVID-19. CDR1 and CDR2 from the germline V gene are SNHLY and FYNNEI. The germline V and J ends were trimmed by 1 base and 1 base, with 13 bases remaining between them. This CDR3 has 16 amino acids. Methods used by the authors: It was from reference gene primer amplification that nucleated cell counts were estimated. Assay used: immunoSEQ multiplex PCR; TCRdb lists only in-frame clones, some missing. V and J calls and clone size are given by that table; D and trimming were obtained from the DNA. The data show 250,000 to 350,000 clones, around 86% seen once.

This chain connects TRBV2 to TRBJ2-5; TRBD2 is a possible D gene (7 bases). The sample taken for sequencing was peripheral blood. This sequence was found in a woman in her thirties or forties who had recovered from COVID-19. The CDR3 here is CASSEVEGGIQETQYF. CDR3 sequence (DNA): TGTGCCAGCAGTGAAGTTGAGGGGGGGATCCAAGAGACCCAGTACTTC. The full variable domain, with the rest looked up from reference TRBV2 and TRBJ2-5, is EPEVTQTPSHQVTQMGQEVILRCVPISNHLYFYWYRQILGQKVEFLVSFYNNEISEKSEIFDDQFSVERPDGSNFTLKIRSTKLEDSAMYFCASSEVEGGIQETQYFGPGTRLLVL.